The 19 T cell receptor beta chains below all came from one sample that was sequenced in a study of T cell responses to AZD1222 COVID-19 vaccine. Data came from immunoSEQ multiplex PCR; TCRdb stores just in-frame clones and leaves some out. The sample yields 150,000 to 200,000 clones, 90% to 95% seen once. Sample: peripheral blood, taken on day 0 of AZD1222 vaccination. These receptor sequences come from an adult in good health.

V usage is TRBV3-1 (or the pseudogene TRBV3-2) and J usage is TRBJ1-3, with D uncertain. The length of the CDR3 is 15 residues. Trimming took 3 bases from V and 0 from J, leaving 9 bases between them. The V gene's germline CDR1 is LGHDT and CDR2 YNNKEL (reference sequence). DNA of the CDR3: TGTGCCAGCAGCCAGATACAGCTCTCTGGAAACACCATATATTTT. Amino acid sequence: CASSQIQLSGNTIYF.

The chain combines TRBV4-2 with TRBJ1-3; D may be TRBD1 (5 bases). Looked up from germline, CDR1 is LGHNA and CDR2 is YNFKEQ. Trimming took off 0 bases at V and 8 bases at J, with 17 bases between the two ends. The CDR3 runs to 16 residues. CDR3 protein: CASSQDVPAGSYTIYF. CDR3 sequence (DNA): TGTGCCAGCAGCCAAGACGTTCCGGCAGGGAGTTACACCATATATTTT.

The CDR3 loop reads CASSPPGTGSQPQHF. CDR3 bases: TGTGCCAGCAGCCCTCCGGGGACAGGGAGTCAGCCCCAGCATTTT. The V and J genes are TRBV7-3 and TRBJ1-5; 9 positions match TRBD1. The CDR3 contains 15 residues. Germline V gene lookup returns CDR1 SGHTA and CDR2 FQGTGA. J gave up 6 bases and V 5 bases, and 8 bases lay outside the gene matches.

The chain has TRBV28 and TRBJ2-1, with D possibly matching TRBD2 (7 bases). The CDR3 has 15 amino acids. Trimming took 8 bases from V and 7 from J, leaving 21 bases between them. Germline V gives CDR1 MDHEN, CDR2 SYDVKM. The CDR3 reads CASGLGGEGTNEQFF. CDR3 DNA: TGTGCCAGCGGATTAGGGGGGGAGGGTACGAATGAGCAGTTCTTC.

The CDR3 region has the DNA TGTGCCAGCAGTACCGCCCCGACGGGACAGGGACCCTACGAGCAGTACTTC. It codes for CASSTAPTGQGPYEQYF. The V and J genes are TRBV4-2 and TRBJ2-7, with 9 bases matching TRBD1. The germline gives CDR1 LGHNA, CDR2 YNFKEQ. Unmatched junction bases numbered 14, after V lost 6 bases and J lost 2 bases. This CDR3 spans 17 amino acids.

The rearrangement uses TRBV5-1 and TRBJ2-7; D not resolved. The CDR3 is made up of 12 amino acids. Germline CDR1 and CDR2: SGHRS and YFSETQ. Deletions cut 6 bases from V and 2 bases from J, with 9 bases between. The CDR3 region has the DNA TGCGCCAGCAAGGCCTCAACCTACGAGCAGTACTTC. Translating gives CASKASTYEQYF.

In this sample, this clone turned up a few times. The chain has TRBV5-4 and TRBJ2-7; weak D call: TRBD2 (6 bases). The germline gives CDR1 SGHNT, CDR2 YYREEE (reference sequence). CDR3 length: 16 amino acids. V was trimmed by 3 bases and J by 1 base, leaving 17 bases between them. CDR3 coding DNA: TGTGCCAGCAGCTCCAACCCCGGGACTGCATCCTACGAGCAGTACTTC. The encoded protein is CASSSNPGTASYEQYF.

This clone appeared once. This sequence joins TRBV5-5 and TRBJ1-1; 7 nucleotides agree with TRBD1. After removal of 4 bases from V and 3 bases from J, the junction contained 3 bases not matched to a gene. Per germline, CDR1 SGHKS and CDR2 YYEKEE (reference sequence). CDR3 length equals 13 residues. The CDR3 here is CASSEGAHTEAFF. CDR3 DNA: TGTGCCAGCAGCGAGGGGGCCCACACTGAAGCTTTCTTT.

In nucleotides, the CDR3 is TGTGCCAGCTCACCAAGTCAAGGCAACAACTATGGCTACACCTTC. It encodes CASSPSQGNNYGYTF. The rearrangement uses TRBV18 and TRBJ1-2; unclear D gene. The germline gives CDR1 KGHSH, CDR2 LQKENI. Trimming removed 2 bases at V and 2 bases at J, with 12 bases between. The CDR3 loop spans 15 amino acids.

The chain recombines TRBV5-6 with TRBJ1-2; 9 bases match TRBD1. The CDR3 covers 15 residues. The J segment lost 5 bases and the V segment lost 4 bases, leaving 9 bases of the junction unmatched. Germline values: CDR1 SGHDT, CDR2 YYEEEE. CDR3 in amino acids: CASSRTGQGGYGYTF. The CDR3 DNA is TGTGCCAGCAGCCGGACGGGACAGGGAGGATATGGCTACACCTTC.

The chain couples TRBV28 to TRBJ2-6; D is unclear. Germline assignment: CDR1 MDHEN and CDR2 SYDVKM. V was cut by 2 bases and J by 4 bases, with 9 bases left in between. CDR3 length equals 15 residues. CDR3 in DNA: TGTGCCAGCAGTTTACTGGGTGCCGGGGCCAACGTCCTGACTTTC. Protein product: CASSLLGAGANVLTF.

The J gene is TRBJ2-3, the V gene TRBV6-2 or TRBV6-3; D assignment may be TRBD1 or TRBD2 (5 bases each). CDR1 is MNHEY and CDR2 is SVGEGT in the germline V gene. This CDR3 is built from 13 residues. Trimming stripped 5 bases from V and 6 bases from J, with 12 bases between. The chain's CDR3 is CASSGTPEDTQYF. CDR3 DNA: TGTGCCAGCAGTGGGACCCCAGAGGATACGCAGTATTTT.

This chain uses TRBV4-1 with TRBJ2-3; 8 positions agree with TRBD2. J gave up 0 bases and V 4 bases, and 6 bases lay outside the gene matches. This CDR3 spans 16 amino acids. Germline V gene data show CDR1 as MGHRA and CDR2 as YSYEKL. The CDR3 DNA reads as TGCGCCAGCAGCCCGACTAGCGCGACTAGCACAGATACGCAGTATTTT. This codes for CASSPTSATSTDTQYF.

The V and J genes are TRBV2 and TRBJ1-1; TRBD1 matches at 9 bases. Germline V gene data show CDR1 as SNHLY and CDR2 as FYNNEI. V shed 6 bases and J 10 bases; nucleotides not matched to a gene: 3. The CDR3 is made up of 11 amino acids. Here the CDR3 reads CASSLTGGAFF. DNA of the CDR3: TGTGCCAGCAGCCTGACAGGGGGAGCTTTCTTT. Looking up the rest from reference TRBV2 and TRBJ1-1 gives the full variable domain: EPEVTQTPSHQVTQMGQEVILRCVPISNHLYFYWYRQILGQKVEFLVSFYNNEISEKSEIFDDQFSVERPDGSNFTLKIRSTKLEDSAMYFCASSLTGGAFFGQGTRLTVV.

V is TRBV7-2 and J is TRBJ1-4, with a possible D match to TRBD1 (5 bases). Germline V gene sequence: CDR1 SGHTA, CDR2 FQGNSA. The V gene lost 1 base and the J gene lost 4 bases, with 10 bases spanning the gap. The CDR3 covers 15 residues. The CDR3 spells CASSLVQGGNEKLFF. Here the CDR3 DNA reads TGTGCCAGCAGCTTAGTTCAGGGCGGTAATGAAAAACTGTTTTTT. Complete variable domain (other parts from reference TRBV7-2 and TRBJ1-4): GAGVSQSPSNKVTEKGKDVELRCDPISGHTALYWYRQSLGQGLEFLIYFQGNSAPDKSGLPSDRFSAERTGGSVSTLTIQRTQQEDSAVYLCASSLVQGGNEKLFFGSGTQLSVL.

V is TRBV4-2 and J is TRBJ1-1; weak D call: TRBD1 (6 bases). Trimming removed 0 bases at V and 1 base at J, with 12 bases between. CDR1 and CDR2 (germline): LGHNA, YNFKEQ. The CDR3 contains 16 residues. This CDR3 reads CASSQDPGGANTEAFF. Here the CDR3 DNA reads TGTGCCAGCAGCCAAGATCCCGGGGGGGCGAACACTGAAGCTTTCTTT.

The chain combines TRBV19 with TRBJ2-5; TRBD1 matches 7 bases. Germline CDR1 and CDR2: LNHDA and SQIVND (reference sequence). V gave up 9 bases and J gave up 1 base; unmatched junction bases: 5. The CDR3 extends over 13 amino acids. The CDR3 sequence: CASRGNTQETQYF. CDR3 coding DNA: TGTGCCAGCAGGGGGAACACCCAAGAGACCCAGTACTTC.

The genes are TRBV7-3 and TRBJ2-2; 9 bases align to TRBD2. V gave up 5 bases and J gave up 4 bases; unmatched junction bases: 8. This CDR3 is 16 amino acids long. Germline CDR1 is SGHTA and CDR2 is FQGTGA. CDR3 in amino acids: CASSLPAGGGTGELFF. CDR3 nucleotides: TGTGCCAGCAGCCTACCAGCGGGAGGAGGCACCGGGGAGCTGTTTTTT.

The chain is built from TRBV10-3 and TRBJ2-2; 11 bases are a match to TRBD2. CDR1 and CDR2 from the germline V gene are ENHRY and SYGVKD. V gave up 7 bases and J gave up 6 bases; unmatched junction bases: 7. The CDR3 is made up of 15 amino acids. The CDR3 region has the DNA TGTGCCATCACAAATAGCGGGGGGGCAGCCGGGGAGCTGTTTTTT. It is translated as CAITNSGGAAGELFF.